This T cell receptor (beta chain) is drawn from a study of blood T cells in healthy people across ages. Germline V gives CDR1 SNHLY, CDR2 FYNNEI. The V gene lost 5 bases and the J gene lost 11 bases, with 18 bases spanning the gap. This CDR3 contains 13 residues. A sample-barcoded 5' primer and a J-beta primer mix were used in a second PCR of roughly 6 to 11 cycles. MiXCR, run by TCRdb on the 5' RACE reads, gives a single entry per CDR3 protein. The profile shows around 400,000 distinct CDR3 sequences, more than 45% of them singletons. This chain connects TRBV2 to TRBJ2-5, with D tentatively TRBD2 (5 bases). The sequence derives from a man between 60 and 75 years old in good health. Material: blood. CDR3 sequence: CASSRLLGDEQYF. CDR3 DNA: TGTGCCAGCAGTCGACTACTGGGAGATGAGCAGTACTTC.